What follows are 8 T cell receptor beta chains derived from one specimen sequenced in a study of blood T cell repertoires in COVID-19. This table comes from immunoSEQ multiplex PCR, and its TCRdb copy is limited to in-frame clones, with some not included. The sample carries hundreds of thousands of clones, 85% to 90% recorded once. Sample: peripheral blood. These receptors were obtained from a man aged 18 to 30 with COVID-19, enrolled during active disease.

The chain employs TRBV6-5 and TRBJ1-2, with TRBD1 as a possible D gene (6 bases). The germline V gene has CDR1 MNHEY and CDR2 SVGAGI. The CDR3 spans 15 residues. V shed 1 base and J shed 3 bases, with 12 bases lying between them. The CDR3 protein is CASSYFQGRDYGYTF. CDR3 sequence (DNA): TGTGCCAGCAGTTACTTCCAGGGGCGCGACTATGGCTACACCTTC.

The chain links TRBV6-5 to TRBJ1-6; D is undetermined. V was cut by 8 bases and J by 5 bases, with 16 bases left in between. CDR1 is MNHEY, CDR2 SVGAGI, per germline. The CDR3 has 15 residues. In nucleotides, the CDR3 is TGTGCCAGCGGAGGATTCACTCACGATAATTCACCCCTCCACTTT. Translating it yields CASGGFTHDNSPLHF.

V gene TRBV7-9 combines with J gene TRBJ1-2; TRBD1 matches 8 bases. This CDR3 contains 14 residues. The V gene's germline CDR1 is SEHNR and CDR2 FQNEAQ (reference sequence). After removal of 0 bases from V and 4 bases from J, the junction contained 1 base not matched to a gene. The chain's CDR3 is CASSLARGLYGYTF. The CDR3 coding sequence is TGTGCCAGCAGCTTAGCCAGGGGGCTCTATGGCTACACCTTC.

The chain has TRBV12-3 or TRBV12-4 and TRBJ1-1; 8 bases line up with TRBD1. The CDR3 contains 12 residues. V lost 5 bases and J lost 6; bases outside the gene matches: 2. DNA for the CDR3: TGTGCCAGCAGTGCACAGGGGGCTGAAGCTTTCTTT. It codes for CASSAQGAEAFF.

The chain has TRBV7-9 and TRBJ2-1; D unclear. The CDR3 is 11 residues long. In germline, CDR1 is SEHNR, CDR2 FQNEAQ (reference sequence). Trimming stripped 8 bases from V and 10 bases from J, with 12 bases between. CDR3 nucleotide sequence: TGTGCCAGCCGATCTAGAGTAGAGCAGTTCTTC. Translation gives CASRSRVEQFF.

The V and J genes are TRBV3-1 (or the pseudogene TRBV3-2) and TRBJ2-7; TRBD2 matches 8 bases. Unmatched junction bases numbered 8, after V lost 4 bases and J lost 3 bases. The CDR3 length is 15 residues. CDR1 is LGHDT and CDR2 is YNNKEL in the germline V gene (reference sequence). CDR3 coding DNA: TGTGCCAGCAGCCCGGGACTAGTAACAATCTACGAGCAGTACTTC. This sequence encodes CASSPGLVTIYEQYF.

This rearrangement joins TRBV2 to TRBJ2-3, with 7 bases aligning to TRBD2. The CDR3 runs to 17 residues. The V and J ends lost 0 bases and 2 bases, in that order; junction bases with no gene match: 8. Germline values: CDR1 SNHLY, CDR2 FYNNEI. Written as DNA, the CDR3 is TGTGCCAGCAGTGAAGCGCTTGCAGCGGGGCCCACAGATACGCAGTATTTT. This gives the protein CASSEALAAGPTDTQYF.

J is TRBJ2-1 and V is TRBV14, with 7 bases identical to TRBD2. The CDR3 is made up of 13 amino acids. V trimming: 5 bases; J trimming: 8 bases; junction bases outside the gene matches: 6. The germline V gene encodes CDR1 SGHDN and CDR2 FVKESK. The CDR3 loop reads CASSASGEDEQFF. The DNA for the CDR3 is TGTGCCAGCAGCGCCAGCGGGGAGGATGAGCAGTTCTTC. Full variable domain (missing parts from reference TRBV14 and TRBJ2-1): EAGVTQFPSHSVIEKGQTVTLRCDPISGHDNLYWYRRVMGKEIKFLLHFVKESKQDESGMPNNRFLAERTGGTYSTLKVQPAELEDSGVYFCASSASGEDEQFFGPGTRLTVL.